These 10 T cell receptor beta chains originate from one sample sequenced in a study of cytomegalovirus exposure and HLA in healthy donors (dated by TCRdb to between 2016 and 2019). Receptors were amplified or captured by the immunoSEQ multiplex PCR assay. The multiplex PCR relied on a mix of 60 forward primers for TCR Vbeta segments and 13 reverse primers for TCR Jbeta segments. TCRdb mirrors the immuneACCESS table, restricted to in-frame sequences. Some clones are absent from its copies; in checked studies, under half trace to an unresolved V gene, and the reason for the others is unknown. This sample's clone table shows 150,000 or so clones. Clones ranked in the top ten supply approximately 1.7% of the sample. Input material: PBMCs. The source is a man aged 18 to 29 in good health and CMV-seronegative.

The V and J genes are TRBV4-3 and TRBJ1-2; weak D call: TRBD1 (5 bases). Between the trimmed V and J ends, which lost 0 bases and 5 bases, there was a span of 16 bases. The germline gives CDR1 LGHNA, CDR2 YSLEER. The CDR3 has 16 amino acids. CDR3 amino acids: CASSQDLTGLWYGYTF. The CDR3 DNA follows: TGCGCCAGCAGCCAAGATTTAACGGGACTGTGGTATGGCTACACCTTC.

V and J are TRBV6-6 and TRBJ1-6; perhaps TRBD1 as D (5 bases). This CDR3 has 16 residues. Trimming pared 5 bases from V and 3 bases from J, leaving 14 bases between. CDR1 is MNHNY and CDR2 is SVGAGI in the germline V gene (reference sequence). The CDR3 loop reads CASSPEQANYNSPLHF. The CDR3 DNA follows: TGTGCCAGCAGTCCAGAACAGGCTAACTATAATTCACCCCTCCACTTT.

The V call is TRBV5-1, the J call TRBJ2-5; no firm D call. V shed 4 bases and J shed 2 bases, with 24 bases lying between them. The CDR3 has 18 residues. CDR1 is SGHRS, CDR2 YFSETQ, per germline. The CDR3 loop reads CASSVVFSLGPQQETQYF. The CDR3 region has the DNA TGCGCCAGCAGCGTAGTATTCTCCTTGGGCCCGCAGCAAGAGACCCAGTACTTC.

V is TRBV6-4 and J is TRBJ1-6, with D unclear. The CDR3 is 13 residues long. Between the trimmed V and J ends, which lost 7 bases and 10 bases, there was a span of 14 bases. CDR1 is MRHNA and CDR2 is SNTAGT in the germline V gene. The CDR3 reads CASNRSQVSPLHF. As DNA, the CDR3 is TGTGCCAGCAACAGATCCCAGGTGTCACCCCTCCACTTT.

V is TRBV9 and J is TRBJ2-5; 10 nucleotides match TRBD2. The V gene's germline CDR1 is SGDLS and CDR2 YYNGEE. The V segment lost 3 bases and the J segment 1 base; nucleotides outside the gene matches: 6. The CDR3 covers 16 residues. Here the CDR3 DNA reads TGTGCCAGCAGCGGATCCTTAGCGGGGGGCCAAGAGACCCAGTACTTC. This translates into CASSGSLAGGQETQYF.

The CDR3 DNA follows: TGCAGCGTTGAAACTAGCGGGGGGGACGAGCAGTACTTC. This gives the protein CSVETSGGDEQYF. The rearrangement uses TRBV29-1 and TRBJ2-7, with 13 bases matching TRBD2. CDR1 and CDR2 from the germline V gene are SQVTM and ANQGSEA. The CDR3 runs 13 residues. V lost 2 bases to trimming and J lost 5 bases; unmatched junction nucleotides: 0.

The CDR3 loop is CASSSTGINTIYF. CDR3 in DNA: TGTGCCAGCAGTTCGACAGGAATCAACACCATATATTTT. The rearrangement links TRBV2 to TRBJ1-3; D perhaps matches TRBD1 (6 bases). The CDR3 has 13 amino acids. Trimming removed 5 bases at V and 7 bases at J, with 12 bases between. Germline CDR1 SNHLY, CDR2 FYNNEI.

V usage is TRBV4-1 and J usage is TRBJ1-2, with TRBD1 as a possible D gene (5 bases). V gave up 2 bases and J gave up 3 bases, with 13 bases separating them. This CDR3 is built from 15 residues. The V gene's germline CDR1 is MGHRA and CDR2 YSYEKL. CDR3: CASSQLPGNDYGYTF. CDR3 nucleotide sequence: TGCGCCAGCAGCCAACTGCCAGGGAACGACTATGGCTACACCTTC.

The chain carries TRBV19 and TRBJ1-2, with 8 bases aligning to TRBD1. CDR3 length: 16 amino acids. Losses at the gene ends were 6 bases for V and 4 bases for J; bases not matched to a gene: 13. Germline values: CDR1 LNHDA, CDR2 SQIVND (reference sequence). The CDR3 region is CASSRDRGPGGYGYTF. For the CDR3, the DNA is TGTGCCAGTAGCCGAGACAGGGGACCCGGGGGCTATGGCTACACCTTC.

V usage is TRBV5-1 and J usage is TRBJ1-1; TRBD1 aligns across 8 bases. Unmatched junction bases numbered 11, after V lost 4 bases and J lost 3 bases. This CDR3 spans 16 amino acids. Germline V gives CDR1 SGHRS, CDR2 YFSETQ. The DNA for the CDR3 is TGCGCCAGCAGCGCATTCGCTGGGACAGGCGACACTGAAGCTTTCTTT. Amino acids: CASSAFAGTGDTEAFF.